The source of this TCR beta chain is a study of long-term antiretroviral therapy in people with HIV. The CDR3 is made up of 16 amino acids. Germline loops: CDR1 SGHTA, CDR2 FQGNSA. Between the trimmed V and J ends, which lost 3 bases and 5 bases, there was a span of 17 bases. A v3.0 immunoSEQ assay was performed at survey level. Sequenced by immunoSEQ multiplex PCR; TCRdb stores in-frame clones only, minus some. The sample has 25,000 to 30,000 clones, around 80% seen once. This clone has more than one count but fewer than ten. The chain joins TRBV7-2 to TRBJ1-5; D is unresolved. Sequencing was performed on unsorted PBMCs, taken 3 years after starting antiretroviral therapy. This sequence was found in a man aged 40-49 years with HIV. CDR3 in amino acids: CASSLVSGLEYQPQHF. The DNA for the CDR3 is TGTGCCAGCAGCTTGGTCTCCGGGTTGGAATATCAGCCCCAGCATTTT.